The source of this TCR beta chain is a study of cytomegalovirus exposure and HLA in healthy donors. Background on the study: From 190 million or so T cells, an earlier analysis saw roughly 110 million unique TCR beta sequences.

CDR3 length: 15 amino acids. The V segment lost 3 bases and the J segment 2 bases; nucleotides outside the gene matches: 7. Germline values: CDR1 SGDLS, CDR2 YYNGEE. Concerning this clone: What it binds is unknown.

The study ran its PCR with 60 Vbeta and 13 Jbeta primers. As originally analysed: Roughly 11 million shared chains were among approximately 87 million unique TCR beta chains counted in a later analysis. TCRdb's copy holds only in-frame clones and misses some; the assay was immunoSEQ multiplex PCR. Clone size and the V and J calls come from that table; the DNA yielded D and trimming. The sample has some 33,000 clones. Study observations and caveats: Reportedly, diagnosis of cytomegalovirus status by the classifier showed high specificity and sensitivity.

The V gene is TRBV9, the J gene TRBJ1-1, with 7 nucleotides matching TRBD1. The sequence came from a female donor in good health and CMV-seronegative. The sequenced sample was PBMCs. The CDR3 is CASSERGTANTEAFF. The CDR3 DNA reads TGTGCCAGCAGCGAAAGAGGGACAGCCAACACTGAAGCTTTCTTT.